This record covers a single TCR beta chain. The antigen remains undetermined. The PCR was carried out with 60 Vbeta primers and 13 Jbeta primers. Measured with immunoSEQ multiplex PCR; TCRdb has only the in-frame clones, and not every one. The table lists 50,000 to 65,000 clones, 55% to 80% of them singletons. This sample is part of a study of cytomegalovirus exposure and HLA in healthy donors. Study at large: Earlier, 150 million to 200 million T cells were analyzed, and some 120 million unique TCR beta sequences were found among them.

Study-wide points: Follow-up analysis later connected one missense variant in DCLRE1C with trimming of TCR beta V- and J-genes. Among the sequence variants, a highly shared cluster was likely an artifact of sequencing.

This TCR came from a woman aged 50 to 60 in good health and CMV-seropositive. Sequenced sample: PBMCs.

CDR3 bases: TGTGCCACTAGGGAAAGGGGAGGAGATACGCAGTATTTT. It is translated as CATRERGGDTQYF. The chain recombines TRBV15 with TRBJ2-3; maybe TRBD2 (6 bases). Trimming took off 9 bases at V and 5 bases at J, with 15 bases between the two ends. CDR1 LNHNV and CDR2 YYDKDF come from the germline V gene (reference sequence). The CDR3 extends over 13 amino acids.